The 31 T cell receptor beta chains below were found in one sample sequenced in a study of T cells in Graves' hyperthyroidism and ophthalmopathy. The source material, RNA transcripts, was used to amplify TCR beta CDR3 regions. Primed by the HTBI set, a first-round RT-PCR was run on the TCR CDR3. TCRdb re-analysed the multiplex PCR reads in MiXCR, keeping a single row per CDR3 protein. The data hold 600,000 to 750,000 distinct CDR3 sequences, with roughly a sixth observed a single time. The sample was blood. These receptors came from a man aged 50 to 59 with Graves' hyperthyroidism.

This clonotype has ten or more counts. This chain joins TRBV10-3 and TRBJ2-6; possibly TRBD1 for D (6 bases). Per germline, CDR1 ENHRY and CDR2 SYGVKD. The CDR3 is made up of 14 amino acids. The V gene lost 7 bases and the J gene lost 3 bases, with 10 bases spanning the gap. The CDR3 nucleotides read TGTGCCATCAATCAGGGGTTTGGGGCCAACGTCCTGACTTTC. Translation gives CAINQGFGANVLTF.

The V call is TRBV6-2 or TRBV6-3, the J call TRBJ2-1; D unclear. The CDR3 length is 13 residues. Germline V gene data show CDR1 as MNHEY and CDR2 as SVGEGT. Trimming removed 2 bases from V and 5 bases from J, with 7 bases in between. Here the CDR3 reads CASSYVQNNEQFF. The CDR3, as DNA: TGTGCCAGCAGTTACGTCCAGAACAATGAGCAGTTCTTC.

This chain joins TRBV6-2 or TRBV6-3 and TRBJ2-7; possibly TRBD2 for D (6 bases). This CDR3 region has 16 residues. Germline V lookup: CDR1 MNHEY, CDR2 SVGEGT. Trimming shortened V by 5 bases and J by 5 bases, and 22 bases separated the two germline ends. The CDR3 bases are TGTGCCAGCAGTGGATTTAGCGGATCGAGAATCCACGAGCAGTACTTC. This gives the protein CASSGFSGSRIHEQYF.

The J gene is TRBJ2-2, the V gene TRBV12-5; D possibly corresponds to TRBD1 (6 bases). Deletions cut 5 bases from V and 2 bases from J, with 15 bases between. The CDR3 has 16 residues. Germline assignment: CDR1 LGHNT and CDR2 FRNRAP. The CDR3 spells CASGPMTGSNTGELFF. Here the CDR3 DNA reads TGTGCTAGTGGTCCCATGACAGGTTCCAACACCGGGGAGCTGTTTTTT.

The chain recombines TRBV18 with TRBJ1-1; D is uncertain. The CDR3 loop spans 16 amino acids. Trimming took 3 bases from V and 4 from J, leaving 18 bases between them. CDR1 is KGHSH, CDR2 LQKENI, per germline. In nucleotides, the CDR3 is TGTGCCAGCTCACCCGGGCCCCTAGCGGGGTCCACTGAAGCTTTCTTT. It specifies CASSPGPLAGSTEAFF.

This CDR3 is CASSVNRAPYEQYF. CDR3 DNA sequence: TGTGCCAGCAGCGTCAACAGGGCCCCCTACGAGCAGTACTTC. The rearrangement joins TRBV13 to TRBJ2-7; D possibly corresponds to TRBD1 (6 bases). The CDR3 sequence is 14 residues long. CDR1 PRHDT and CDR2 FYEKMQ come from the germline V gene (reference sequence). Trimming took 5 bases from V and 2 from J, leaving 13 bases between them.

The J gene is TRBJ2-3, the V gene TRBV20-1, with 9 bases lining up with TRBD2. The CDR3 length is 16 residues. J gave up 2 bases and V 6 bases, and 12 bases lay outside the gene matches. Germline CDR1 DFQATT, CDR2 SNEGSKA (reference sequence). Here the CDR3 reads CSAKGSGTSNTDTQYF. CDR3 nucleotides: TGCAGTGCGAAAGGATCCGGGACTAGCAACACAGATACGCAGTATTTT.

This clonotype was counted a single time. The rearrangement uses TRBV30 and TRBJ2-1; 10 nucleotides match TRBD1. Germline V CDR1 and CDR2: GTSNPN, SVGIG (reference sequence). The CDR3 consists of 15 residues. Trimming took 3 bases from V and 3 from J; bases not matched to a gene: 5. CDR3 DNA: TGTGCCTGGAGACAGGGACAGGGGAGCTACAATGAGCAGTTCTTC. This translates into CAWRQGQGSYNEQFF.

This clonotype was seen at least ten times. This chain joins TRBV6-1 and TRBJ1-1, with D perhaps matching TRBD1 (5 bases). Trimming left V 5 bases short and J 8 bases short, with 15 bases between. The germline CDR1 and CDR2 sequences are MNHNS and SASEGT. This CDR3 spans 13 amino acids. The CDR3, as DNA: TGTGCCAGCAGTTCCCCGGGGGAGTGGGAAGCTTTCTTT. It is translated as CASSSPGEWEAFF.

This clonotype was observed many times. The chain carries TRBV30 and TRBJ2-5; D is undetermined. CDR1 and CDR2 (germline): GTSNPN, SVGIG (reference sequence). V was pared by 0 bases and J by 5 bases, with 4 bases between. The CDR3 extends over 11 amino acids. The CDR3 protein is CAWSVYETQYF. CDR3 coding DNA: TGTGCCTGGAGTGTATATGAGACCCAGTACTTC. The variable domain in full, completed from reference TRBV30 and TRBJ2-5, reads SQTIHQWPATLVQPVGSPLSLECTVEGTSNPNLYWYRQAAGRGLQLLFYSVGIGQISSEVPQNLSASRPQDRQFILSSKKLLLSDSGFYLCAWSVYETQYFGPGTRLLVL.

This clonotype was found many times. The CDR3 sequence is CAWASRRASLQYF. The CDR3 DNA follows: TGTGCCTGGGCCAGCCGCCGGGCCTCCCTCCAGTACTTC. This chain links TRBV30 with TRBJ2-5, with D unresolved. Germline CDR1 GTSNPN, CDR2 SVGIG (reference sequence). The germline V and J ends were trimmed by 5 bases and 10 bases, with 20 bases remaining between them. The CDR3 sequence is 13 residues long.

This clonotype was counted ten times or more. The genes are TRBV30 and TRBJ2-1, with 8 nucleotides matching TRBD2. The V gene's germline CDR1 is GTSNPN and CDR2 SVGIG (reference sequence). CDR3 size: 15 residues. V shed 0 bases and J 4 bases; nucleotides not matched to a gene: 5. The CDR3 sequence is CAWSVRLAGYNEQFF. In DNA form, the CDR3 reads TGTGCCTGGAGTGTACGTCTAGCGGGTTACAATGAGCAGTTCTTC.

In its sample, this clonotype was seen many times. The chain carries TRBV28 and TRBJ2-1, with D unresolved. Trimming cost V 4 bases and J 2 bases, with 12 bases left between them. Germline V CDR1 and CDR2: MDHEN, SYDVKM. This CDR3 comprises 15 residues. Here the CDR3 DNA reads TGTGCCAGCAGTTCCTTGACGCGGACCTACAATGAGCAGTTCTTC. Protein: CASSSLTRTYNEQFF.

This clonotype was counted between two and nine times. The chain is built from TRBV27 and TRBJ1-5; 9 bases line up with TRBD1. The CDR3 sequence is 16 residues long. The junction had 1 base not matched to a gene; V was cut back by 0 bases and J by 1 base. CDR1 is MNHEY and CDR2 is SMNVEV in the germline V gene (reference sequence). CDR3 sequence: CASSLSGQGSNQPQHF. DNA of the CDR3: TGTGCCAGCAGTTTATCGGGACAGGGAAGCAATCAGCCCCAGCATTTT.

This clonotype was detected only a few times. The chain links TRBV29-1 to TRBJ2-2, with D tentatively TRBD1 or TRBD2 (5 bases each). The CDR3 consists of 12 residues. Between the trimmed V and J ends, which lost 4 bases and 7 bases, there was a span of 10 bases. Germline V gene lookup returns CDR1 SQVTM and CDR2 ANQGSEA. In DNA form, the CDR3 reads TGCAGCGTTGCGAGGGGCGACGGGGAGCTGTTTTTT. Translating it yields CSVARGDGELFF.

This clonotype was detected many times. A junction end diverges from the germline sequence, so it may reflect a read error. The chain employs TRBV12-3 or TRBV12-4 and TRBJ2-7, with TRBD2 matching 7 bases. The CDR3 loop spans 19 amino acids. In DNA, the CDR3 is TGTGCCTGCAGTTTAGCTCTCTTTTTTGGGGGGGAGGGCCAGTACGAGCAGTACTTC. Its protein product is CACSLALFFGGEGQYEQYF.

This clonotype was observed at least ten times. V and J are TRBV6-2 or TRBV6-3 and TRBJ2-2; 13 bases match TRBD2. CDR1 is MNHEY, CDR2 SVGEGT, per germline. V trimming: 5 bases; J trimming: 0 bases; junction bases outside the gene matches: 18. The CDR3 contains 22 residues. DNA for the CDR3: TGTGCCAGCAGTACGTTTCAGGGTACTAGCGGGAGGGCCCTGACGAACACCGGGGAGCTGTTTTTT. Its protein is CASSTFQGTSGRALTNTGELFF.

V and J are TRBV7-2 and TRBJ2-1; D tentatively reads TRBD1 or TRBD2 (5 bases each). Germline V lookup: CDR1 SGHTA, CDR2 FQGNSA. V was trimmed by 5 bases and J by 0 bases, leaving 17 bases between them. The CDR3 is 17 amino acids. The CDR3 DNA reads TGTGCCAGCAGCCCTCAAGGATCAGGGAGCTCCTACAATGAGCAGTTCTTC. This gives the protein CASSPQGSGSSYNEQFF.

In this sample, this clonotype turned up many times. V is TRBV20-1 and J is TRBJ2-3, with D maybe TRBD2 (6 bases). Per germline, CDR1 DFQATT and CDR2 SNEGSKA (reference sequence). Trimming took off 0 bases at V and 6 bases at J, with 10 bases between the two ends. CDR3 size: 13 residues. CDR3 in amino acids: CSARETGRDTQYF. The CDR3 DNA is TGCAGTGCTAGAGAAACGGGGAGGGATACGCAGTATTTT.

Concerning this clonotype itself: Likely a read error: the CDR3 ends without its conserved phenylalanine or tryptophan. This chain links TRBV5-1 with TRBJ1-1, with D maybe TRBD1 (5 bases). V was cut by 3 bases and J by 0 bases, with 9 bases left in between. The CDR3 runs to 14 residues. Germline assignment: CDR1 SGHRS and CDR2 YFSETQ. The DNA of the CDR3 is TGCGCCAGCAGCTCGGGACTTTTGAACACTGAAGCTTTCCTT. This encodes CASSSGLLNTEAFL.

This clonotype has more than one count but fewer than ten. V and J are TRBV7-9 and TRBJ2-5, with TRBD1 matching over 11 bases. Germline trimming cut 3 bases from V and 4 bases from J; bases unmatched to any gene: 10. Germline V gene sequence: CDR1 SEHNR, CDR2 FQNEAQ (reference sequence). The CDR3 has 17 amino acids. The CDR3 spells CASSLESGQGARETQYF. The CDR3 DNA is TGTGCCAGCAGCTTGGAATCAGGACAGGGGGCGCGAGAGACCCAGTACTTC.

This chain connects TRBV5-6 to TRBJ2-1; 11 bases line up with TRBD2. CDR1 and CDR2 (germline): SGHDT, YYEEEE. CDR3 length: 15 residues. With 5 bases clipped from V and 14 bases from J, the junction kept 15 bases outside the gene matches. The CDR3 nucleotides are TGTGCCAGCAGGCCTCCGGGACTAGCGGACCCGGAGGAGTTCTTC. Translating gives CASRPPGLADPEEFF.

This clonotype was seen many times. This chain connects TRBV20-1 to TRBJ2-7, with 11 bases identical to TRBD2. The trim removed 6 bases at V and 9 bases at J, leaving 13 bases unmatched. The CDR3 totals 14 residues. Per germline, CDR1 DFQATT and CDR2 SNEGSKA (reference sequence). The CDR3 DNA is TGCAGTGCGACTATAGCGGGAGGGGGATTTGGGCAGTACTTC. Translated: CSATIAGGGFGQYF.

J is TRBJ1-1 and V is TRBV6-6; D not certain. This CDR3 spans 11 amino acids. Trimming left V 0 bases short and J 9 bases short, with 5 bases between. Per germline, CDR1 MNHNY and CDR2 SVGAGI (reference sequence). In DNA, the CDR3 is TGTGCCAGCAGTTACTCGAATAAAGCTTTCTTT. The encoded protein is CASSYSNKAFF.

This clonotype has just a few counts. The rearrangement uses TRBV7-8 and TRBJ1-1; D is undetermined. Germline V gives CDR1 SGHVS, CDR2 FQNEAQ. Trimming removed 5 bases from V and 3 bases from J, with 16 bases in between. The CDR3 covers 15 residues. CDR3 DNA: TGTGCCAGCAGCGTTGTCCCCCGGAGTCACACTGAAGCTTTCTTT. This gives the protein CASSVVPRSHTEAFF. Full variable domain (remainder filled in from reference TRBV7-8 and TRBJ1-1): GAGVSQSPRYKVAKRGQDVALRCDPISGHVSLFWYQQALGQGPEFLTYFQNEAQLDKSGLPSDRFFAERPEGSVSTLKIQRTQQEDSAVYLCASSVVPRSHTEAFFGQGTRLTVV.

The V gene is TRBV24-1, the J gene TRBJ2-2, with D perhaps matching TRBD1 (6 bases). From germline, CDR1 is KGHDR and CDR2 SFDVKD. V lost 4 bases and J lost 0, with 11 bases in between. The CDR3 sequence is 16 residues long. The CDR3 DNA is TGTGCCACCAGTGACATAGGACAGCCGAACACCGGGGAGCTGTTTTTT. Amino acid sequence: CATSDIGQPNTGELFF.

The sample holds a few counts of this clonotype. The chain recombines TRBV20-1 with TRBJ2-1; D not resolved. In germline, CDR1 is DFQATT, CDR2 SNEGSKA (reference sequence). This CDR3 contains 16 residues. Trimming cost V 3 bases and J 1 base, with 16 bases left between them. CDR3 sequence (DNA): TGCAGTGCTAGGACCCCCCCGGGTCCTTCCTACAATGAGCAGTTCTTC. It specifies CSARTPPGPSYNEQFF.

This clonotype was detected many times. CDR3 nucleotide sequence: TGTGCCAGCAGTTCGCCGGGACAGGGCGTCTACGAGCAGTACTTC. It is translated as CASSSPGQGVYEQYF. J is TRBJ2-7 and V is TRBV28; 9 bases line up with TRBD1. J lost 3 bases, V lost 4 bases, and 7 bases had no gene match. Per germline, CDR1 MDHEN and CDR2 SYDVKM. The CDR3 has 15 amino acids.

The chain is built from TRBV7-2 and TRBJ1-1; D is unresolved. V was cut by 2 bases and J by 0 bases, with 7 bases left in between. Looked up from germline, CDR1 is SGHTA and CDR2 is FQGNSA. The CDR3 is 14 amino acids. CDR3 sequence: CASSLSSVNTEAFF. DNA of the CDR3: TGTGCCAGCAGCTTATCCTCCGTGAACACTGAAGCTTTCTTT.

This clonotype was seen a few times. The junction and the germline gene differ at one end; a read error may be behind it. This rearrangement joins TRBV28 to TRBJ2-7; D possibly uses TRBD1 or TRBD2 (5 bases each). The germline V gene has CDR1 MDHEN and CDR2 SYDVKM. This CDR3 region has 13 residues. CDR3 sequence reads: CTSGAQDSYEQYF. In DNA form, the CDR3 reads TGTACCAGCGGAGCACAGGACTCCTACGAGCAGTACTTC. The whole variable domain, filled in from reference TRBV28 and TRBJ2-7, reads DVKVTQSSRYLVKRTGEKVFLECVQDMDHENMFWYRQDPGLGLRLIYFSYDVKMKEKGDIPEGYSVSREKKERFSLILESASTNQTSMYLCTSGAQDSYEQYFGPGTRLTVT.

The sample holds a few counts of this clonotype. The chain recombines TRBV11-2 with TRBJ1-6, with 7 bases identical to TRBD1. The CDR3 consists of 17 residues. The germline gives CDR1 SGHAT, CDR2 FQNNGV. With 2 bases clipped from V and 2 bases from J, the junction kept 6 bases outside the gene matches. CDR3 nucleotides: TGTGCCAGCAGCTTATCGGGCAGGGGGACCTATAATTCACCCCTCCACTTT. Translated: CASSLSGRGTYNSPLHF.